The rows below give T cell receptor beta chains drawn from one sample of a study of metastatic and nonmetastatic thyroid tumors. TCRdb re-called the PCR reads via MiXCR. There are 84,000 or so clones in the sample; less than 10% occur only once, and 8.8% lies in the top ten. Sequenced material: blood. These receptors all stem from a female donor with papillary thyroid cancer or a benign thyroid nodule (not recorded which). Some clones in this sample may be carry-over from other donors' samples. Both conserved end residues are part of each CDR3. D genes are given only for firm matches. The size of a clone is reported for some rows only, either as once, few or many, or as a class for expanded clones.

V gene	D gene	clone size	J gene	CDR3 protein	CDR3 DNA
TRBV5-1	.	.	TRBJ2-7	CAIQVRDPYF	TGCGCCATTCAGGTCAGGGATCCGTACTTC
TRBV6-1	TRBD1	many	TRBJ1-4	CASRDRSEKLFF	TGTGCCAGCCGGGACAGGAGTGAAAAACTGTTTTTT
TRBV14	.	many	TRBJ1-6	CASSQVMDSPLHF	TGTGCCAGCAGCCAAGTCATGGATTCACCCCTCCACTTT
TRBV5-1	TRBD1	many	TRBJ2-1	CASSKLPGQGIHEQFF	TGCGCCAGCAGTAAACTTCCGGGACAGGGAATCCATGAGCAGTTCTTC
TRBV3-1	TRBD2	many	TRBJ2-5	CASSQVEVAGTSIQYF	TGTGCCAGCAGCCAAGTGGAGGTAGCGGGGACTAGTATCCAGTACTTC
TRBV28	TRBD2	many	TRBJ2-3	CASSFGTSGGDTQYF	TGTGCCAGCAGTTTTGGGACTAGCGGGGGAGATACGCAGTATTTT
TRBV9	TRBD2	many	TRBJ2-7	CASSVGGTSGGTYEQYF	TGTGCCAGCAGCGTAGGCGGGACTAGCGGGGGCACCTACGAGCAGTACTTC
TRBV5-1	.	.	TRBJ2-5	CASSFYRQETQYF	TGCGCCAGCAGCTTTTACAGGCAAGAGACCCAGTACTTC
TRBV20-1	.	many	TRBJ1-1	CSSTVNTEAFF	TGCAGCTCGACCGTGAACACTGAAGCTTTCTTT
TRBV4-1	.	.	TRBJ1-1	CASSQDFGGLSTEAFF	TGCGCCAGCAGCCAAGATTTCGGAGGGTTGAGCACTGAAGCTTTCTTT
TRBV6-2/TRBV6-3	TRBD1	many	TRBJ1-5	CASSYLQGYQPQHF	TGTGCCAGCAGTTACTTACAGGGGTATCAGCCCCAGCATTTT
TRBV28	TRBD1	many	TRBJ1-1	CASSPGQGRATEAFF	TGTGCCAGCAGTCCAGGACAGGGGAGGGCCACTGAAGCTTTCTTT
TRBV3-1	TRBD1	few	TRBJ1-2	CASSQKTGGADNYGYTF	TGTGCCAGCAGCCAAAAGACAGGGGGCGCGGATAACTATGGCTACACCTTC
TRBV11-2	.	many	TRBJ2-7	CASSTITGLSYEQYF	TGTGCCAGCAGCACAATAACAGGGCTGTCCTACGAGCAGTACTTC
TRBV7-6	TRBD1	many	TRBJ2-1	CASSSGTGTNEQFF	TGTGCCAGCAGCTCCGGGACAGGGACCAATGAGCAGTTCTTC
TRBV5-1	TRBD2	many	TRBJ2-1	CASSPITLAGGYNEQFF	TGCGCCAGCAGCCCAATAACCCTAGCGGGGGGTTACAATGAGCAGTTCTTC
TRBV27	.	few	TRBJ2-1	CASSLRGSSYNEQFF	TGTGCCAGCAGTTTACGGGGGAGCTCCTACAATGAGCAGTTCTTC
TRBV25-1	.	many	TRBJ2-1	CASSEHNEQFF	TGTGCCAGCAGTGAACACAATGAGCAGTTCTTC
TRBV20-1	TRBD2	many	TRBJ2-2	CSASSGGADGELFF	TGCAGTGCTAGTAGCGGGGGGGCAGACGGGGAGCTGTTTTTT
TRBV9	TRBD1	many	TRBJ1-2	CASSVGSGGYGYTF	TGTGCCAGCAGCGTAGGGTCAGGGGGCTATGGCTACACCTTC
TRBV12-5	TRBD2	many	TRBJ2-5	CASGLVLAGFLSRGARQEAQYF	TGTGCTAGTGGTTTGGTACTAGCGGGGTTTCTCTCGCGGGGGGCCCGCCAAGAGGCCCAGTACTTC
TRBV4-2	.	many	TRBJ1-2	CASSQEYGYTF	TGTGCCAGCAGCCAAGAATATGGCTACACCTTC
TRBV25-1	TRBD1	many	TRBJ1-2	CASSEAETGFLYGYTF	TGTGCCAGCAGTGAAGCAGAGACAGGGTTCTTATATGGCTACACCTTC
TRBV28	.	many	TRBJ1-5	CASSLGSNQPQHF	TGTGCCAGCAGTTTGGGCAGCAATCAGCCCCAGCATTTT
TRBV29-1	TRBD1	few	TRBJ2-7	CSAMGQGNSYEQYF	TGCAGCGCCATGGGACAGGGTAATTCCTACGAGCAGTACTTC
TRBV5-1	.	many	TRBJ2-2	CASSLIAGELFF	TGCGCCAGCAGCTTAATCGCCGGGGAGCTGTTTTTT
TRBV12-3/TRBV12-4	TRBD2	.	TRBJ2-1	CASIGGLAGNEQFF	TGTGCCAGCATAGGGGGACTAGCGGGCAATGAGCAGTTCTTC
TRBV20-1	TRBD2	many	TRBJ2-5	CSADPASGGAAQETQYF	TGCAGTGCTGACCCCGCTAGCGGGGGGGCCGCCCAAGAGACCCAGTACTTC
TRBV6-1	.	many	TRBJ1-6	CASQPLLQDSPLHF	TGTGCCAGCCAACCCTTACTCCAGGATTCACCCCTCCACTTT
TRBV10-1	.	few	TRBJ2-3	CASSDSDVPPFTDTQYF	TGCGCCAGCAGTGATTCGGACGTCCCTCCCTTCACAGATACGCAGTATTTT
TRBV30	.	many	TRBJ2-1	CAWSDWGEQFF	TGTGCCTGGAGTGACTGGGGTGAGCAGTTCTTC
TRBV7-9	.	few	TRBJ1-5	CASSLDGNQPQHF	TGTGCCAGCAGCTTAGACGGGAATCAGCCCCAGCATTTT
TRBV24-1	TRBD1	many	TRBJ2-5	CATSDLGTASQETQYF	TGTGCCACCAGTGATTTAGGGACAGCCAGTCAAGAGACCCAGTACTTC
TRBV20-1	TRBD1	.	TRBJ2-5	CSAKDRGKETQYF	TGCAGTGCAAAGGACAGGGGAAAAGAGACCCAGTACTTC
TRBV2	.	.	TRBJ2-4	CASSEEGAWDKNIQYF	TGTGCCAGCAGTGAGGAGGGGGCCTGGGACAAAAACATTCAGTACTTC
TRBV20-1	TRBD2	many	TRBJ2-1	CSAGTSGGYNEQFF	TGCAGTGCTGGGACTAGCGGGGGTTACAATGAGCAGTTCTTC
TRBV5-6	.	.	TRBJ2-7	CASSPQGYEQYF	TGTGCCAGCAGTCCTCAGGGCTACGAGCAGTACTTC